The clone carrying this T cell receptor (beta chain) has only a few counts. Its antigen remains unknown. CDR1 and CDR2 from the germline V gene are SQVTM and ANQGSEA. Trimming removed 7 bases at V and 4 bases at J, with 17 bases between. There are 14 residues in the CDR3. The source of the sample is a study of T-cell reconstitution after alpha-beta-depleted transplantation in children. TCRbeta library preparation incorporated unique molecular identifiers. Each CDR3 protein is one row after TCRdb ran MiXCR on the PCR reads. The sample holds 800,000 to 1,000,000 distinct CDR3 sequences, around 30% seen once. Regarding the study as a whole: It was newly produced T cells that mostly accounted for T-cell counts and diversity one year after transplant. In some patients, recipient T cells and intrathymic progenitors surviving conditioning explained high day-60 diversity. Alpha-beta T cells about two months after transplant reportedly derived from several hundred expanded graft clones.

Sequencing was performed on PBMCs, mostly from graft donor cells, taken 360 days after TCRalphabeta/CD19-depleted stem cell transplant. The sequence derives from a boy under three years old who had a stem cell transplant for SCID, so the T cells may come from the graft donor. This rearrangement joins TRBV29-1 to TRBJ2-1; a weak D match, TRBD2 (7 bases). CDR3 sequence: CSAGRGGWYNEQFF. CDR3 sequence (DNA): TGCAGCGCCGGGCGCGGGGGCTGGTACAATGAGCAGTTCTTC.